The rows below give T cell receptor beta chains drawn from one sample of a study of spatial heterogeneity in lung cancer. TCRdb independently ran MiXCR on the 5' RACE reads; one entry per CDR3 protein. This sample yields more than 2,500 distinct CDR3 sequences, of which about half are seen a single time; about 63% belongs to the top ten. The starting material was lung tumor tissue, obtained at surgery. These receptors came from a male donor with early-stage non-small cell lung cancer. The CDR3 runs from the conserved cysteine through the conserved F or W. The D gene is left open where the match is weak. A clone size is listed for some rows: how often the clone was seen (once, few, many), or a class if it is expanded.

TRBV20-1	-	TRBJ2-3	-	TGCAGTGGGACAGAGGATATAGATACGCAGTATTTT	CSGTEDIDTQYF
TRBV7-9	-	TRBJ2-7	-	TGTGCCAGCAGCCACCGGACAGGGACTACGTTCGAGCAGTACTTC	CASSHRTGTTFEQYF
TRBV7-9	-	TRBJ2-2	-	TGTGCCAGCAGCCTCGAGGGTGTCGGGGAGCTGTTTTTT	CASSLEGVGELFF
TRBV20-1	-	TRBJ2-1	medium-sized	TGCAGTGCTACCATCAATGAGCAGTTCTTC	CSATINEQFF
TRBV19	-	TRBJ1-1	many	TGTGCCAGTAGTGTCGGGTCCTCCCACTCTGAAGCTTTCTTT	CASSVGSSHSEAFF
TRBV5-1	-	TRBJ2-1	-	TGCGCCAGCAGCTTGGTTGTGGAGGCTGAGCAGTTCTTC	CASSLVVEAEQFF
TRBV20-1	-	TRBJ2-5	-	TGCAGTGCTAGAGAGGCGAAAGAGACCCAGTACTTC	CSAREAKETQYF
TRBV28	-	TRBJ1-1	-	TGTGCCAGCAGTCCGGGCGCCGGGACAGAAGCTTTCTTT	CASSPGAGTEAFF
TRBV14	-	TRBJ2-2	-	TGTGCCAGCAGCCATTACATCGGCCTAAACACCGGGGAGCTGTTTTTT	CASSHYIGLNTGELFF
TRBV7-2	-	TRBJ2-2	-	TGTGCCAGCAGCACCGAGAACACCGGGGAGCTGTTTTTT	CASSTENTGELFF
TRBV12-3/TRBV12-4	TRBD1	TRBJ1-2	-	TGTGCCAGCAGTTCTCGGGACAGCCCTATGAGCTACACCTTC	CASSSRDSPMSYTF
TRBV9	TRBD2	TRBJ2-3	-	TGTGCCAGCAGCGAACGGACTAGCGGGAGAGATACGCAGTATTTT	CASSERTSGRDTQYF
TRBV11-2	-	TRBJ1-3	-	TGTGCCAGCAGCTTAACAGGGAAGAGCTCTGGAAACACCATATATTTT	CASSLTGKSSGNTIYF
TRBV11-2	-	TRBJ2-2	once	TGTGCCAGCAGCCTCTCCCGAGACACGGAGCTGTTTTTT	CASSLSRDTELFF
TRBV7-2	-	TRBJ2-3	-	TGTGCCAGCAGCCAGCCTCCCGTGGCAGGGACAGATACGCAGTATTTT	CASSQPPVAGTDTQYF
TRBV29-1	-	TRBJ1-1	-	TGCAGCGTTGGGCACACTGAAGCTTTCTTT	CSVGHTEAFF
TRBV9	-	TRBJ2-3	large	TGTGCCAGCAGCGCGAATAGAGATACGCAGTATTTT	CASSANRDTQYF
TRBV11-3	TRBD1	TRBJ2-3	-	TGTGCCAGCAGCTTGACAGGGTCTACAGATACGCAGTATTTT	CASSLTGSTDTQYF
TRBV5-1	-	TRBJ2-7	-	TGCGCCAGCAGCCACCGGGACGGGTACGAGCAGTACTTC	CASSHRDGYEQYF
TRBV7-9	-	TRBJ1-4	few	TGTGCCAGCAGCCTGGGGGGAGCTAATGAAAAACTGTTTTTT	CASSLGGANEKLFF
TRBV19	TRBD1	TRBJ2-1	-	TGTGCCAGTAGTATCGGGACAGGGGGGAACAATGAGCAGTTCTTC	CASSIGTGGNNEQFF
TRBV7-2	-	TRBJ2-5	few	TGTGCCAGCAGCTTAGATCCGGCGGGGGCGCGGGGGTCCCAGTACTTC	CASSLDPAGARGSQYF
TRBV27	-	TRBJ2-1	medium-sized	TGTGCCAGTACTCACTTTTCGGGAAATGAGCAGTTCTTC	CASTHFSGNEQFF
TRBV7-2	TRBD1	TRBJ1-4	few	TGTGCCAGCAGCGTCGAGACAGGGGAATCGGGAAAACTGTTTTTT	CASSVETGESGKLFF
TRBV4-1	-	TRBJ2-7	few	TGCGCCAGCAGCCCAGGTAGGCCCCAGTACTTC	CASSPGRPQYF